These 27 T cell receptor beta chains were all obtained from the same sample, sequenced in a study of T cell repertoires in cytomegalovirus infection. These receptors lack a known antigen. Via MiXCR, TCRdb re-called the reads, giving one row per CDR3 protein. This table has about 890,000 distinct CDR3 sequences, approximately 30% appearing once. The input for sequencing was cultured CD8+ T cells from PBMCs, taken from culture after CMV antigen stimulation. These receptor sequences come from a human donor in good health (CMV status not recorded). Some clones in this sample may be carry-over from other donors' samples.

The V and J genes are TRBV9 and TRBJ1-1; the match to TRBD1 covers 9 bases. Germline V gene sequence: CDR1 SGDLS, CDR2 YYNGEE. J gave up 5 bases and V 3 bases, and 8 bases lay outside the gene matches. The length of the CDR3 is 15 residues. Written as DNA, the CDR3 is TGTGCCAGCAGCGAGTCGGGGACAGGGCGGACTGAAGCTTTCTTT. Encoded protein: CASSESGTGRTEAFF.

This clonotype was counted only a few times. The chain combines TRBV4-1 with TRBJ1-5; D is unresolved. This CDR3 comprises 15 residues. Trimming stripped 1 base from V and 1 base from J, with 8 bases between. In germline, CDR1 is MGHRA, CDR2 YSYEKL. The DNA for the CDR3 is TGCGCCAGCAGCCAAGCGGTCCTGAGCAATCAGCCCCAGCATTTT. The encoded protein is CASSQAVLSNQPQHF.

This clonotype has only a few counts. The rearrangement uses TRBV11-2 and TRBJ2-2; no clear D gene. V was cut by 4 bases and J by 1 base, with 10 bases left in between. CDR1 is SGHAT and CDR2 is FQNNGV in the germline V gene. There are 15 residues in the CDR3. The CDR3 is CASSSIGLNTGELFF. The CDR3 DNA follows: TGTGCCAGCAGCTCCATTGGGCTGAACACCGGGGAGCTGTTTTTT.

For this clonotype: Sequence at one end of the junction differs from germline and may be a read error. This chain uses TRBV7-8 with TRBJ1-4; D is unresolved. This CDR3 comprises 13 residues. Germline loops: CDR1 SGHVS, CDR2 FQNEAQ. CDR3 DNA: TGTGCCAACAGCTTTGAGGCCGAGGAAAAACTGTTTTTT. It encodes CANSFEAEEKLFF.

This clonotype was recorded a few times. This chain's CDR3 is CASSDRGSGANVLTF. CDR3 nucleotides: TGTGCCAGCAGTGATCGGGGATCTGGGGCCAACGTCCTGACTTTC. The chain joins TRBV25-1 to TRBJ2-6; the D gene is possibly TRBD2 (5 bases). CDR3 length: 15 amino acids. The germline CDR1 and CDR2 sequences are MGHDK and SYGVNS. Trimming pared 3 bases from V and 1 base from J, leaving 7 bases between. The full variable domain, with the rest looked up from reference TRBV25-1 and TRBJ2-6, is EADIYQTPRYLVIGTGKKITLECSQTMGHDKMYWYQQDPGMELHLIHYSYGVNSTEKGDLSSESTVSRIRTEHFPLTLESARPSHTSQYLCASSDRGSGANVLTFGAGSRLTVL.

There are a few counts of this clonotype. The chain couples TRBV7-9 to TRBJ1-4; D gene unclear. Germline lookup yields CDR1 SEHNR and CDR2 FQNEAQ (reference sequence). V was shortened by 8 bases and J by 7 bases, with 17 bases between the two germline ends. The CDR3 loop spans 14 amino acids. The CDR3: CASSRTAGGEKLFF. The CDR3 region has the DNA TGTGCCAGCTCTAGGACCGCCGGAGGTGAAAAACTGTTTTTT.

This rearrangement joins TRBV9 to TRBJ2-3; D might be TRBD1 or TRBD2, each matching 6 bases. The germline V gene encodes CDR1 SGDLS and CDR2 YYNGEE. V was cut by 0 bases and J by 2 bases, with 10 bases left in between. This CDR3 region has 15 residues. The CDR3 reads CASSVEGGLTDTQYF. CDR3 DNA sequence: TGTGCCAGCAGCGTAGAGGGGGGACTCACAGATACGCAGTATTTT. Filled out from reference TRBV9 and TRBJ2-3, the complete variable domain reads DSGVTQTPKHLITATGQRVTLRCSPRSGDLSVYWYQQSLDQGLQFLIQYYNGEERAKGNILERFSAQQFPDLHSELNLSSLELGDSALYFCASSVEGGLTDTQYFGPGTRLTVL.

This sequence joins TRBV6-6 and TRBJ2-1; TRBD1 matches 7 bases. The J segment lost 2 bases and the V segment lost 10 bases, leaving 5 bases of the junction unmatched. CDR1 is MNHNY and CDR2 is SVGAGI in the germline V gene (reference sequence). There are 13 residues in the CDR3. Here the CDR3 reads CATHTGAYNEQFF. CDR3 bases: TGTGCCACCCATACAGGGGCCTACAATGAGCAGTTCTTC.

This clonotype appeared a single time. At one end the junction does not follow the germline gene, possibly because of a read error. The chain joins TRBV7-6 to TRBJ2-2; 7 bases agree with TRBD1. CDR1 and CDR2 from the germline V gene are SGHVS and FNYEAQ. The CDR3 is 17 residues long. The CDR3 nucleotides read TGTGCCAACAGCTTCTACGCGACAGGGTCGAACACCGGGGAACTGTTTTTT. Amino acid sequence: CANSFYATGSNTGELFF.

The gene calls are TRBV4-2 and TRBJ2-7, with D perhaps matching TRBD1 or TRBD2 (5 bases each). This CDR3 is built from 15 residues. V was cut by 0 bases and J by 4 bases, with 13 bases left in between. Per germline, CDR1 LGHNA and CDR2 YNFKEQ. CDR3 amino acids: CASSQEQPGAYEQYF. The DNA of the CDR3 is TGTGCCAGCAGCCAAGAACAGCCCGGGGCTTACGAGCAGTACTTC.

This chain connects TRBV3-1 to TRBJ2-1, with D unresolved. Germline V gives CDR1 LGHDT, CDR2 YNNKEL (reference sequence). V was shortened by 1 base and J by 9 bases, with 16 bases between the two germline ends. The CDR3 is made up of 15 amino acids. CDR3 protein: CASSQGRPRVAEQFF. The CDR3 nucleotides are TGTGCCAGCAGCCAAGGAAGGCCCCGTGTAGCTGAGCAGTTCTTC.

The J gene is TRBJ2-7, the V gene TRBV4-1, with D unclear. Trimming removed 1 base from V and 2 bases from J, with 6 bases in between. Germline CDR1 and CDR2: MGHRA and YSYEKL. CDR3 size: 13 residues. The DNA for the CDR3 is TGCGCCAGCAGCCAAGCAGGAACCTACGAGCAGTACTTC. Its translation: CASSQAGTYEQYF.

This clonotype was observed a single time. Just one base apart from a much larger clone, this may be a read error. The V gene is TRBV7-2, the J gene TRBJ1-2; D gene unclear. Germline lookup yields CDR1 SGHTA and CDR2 FQGNSA. The CDR3 has 15 residues. The CDR3 nucleotides are TGTGCCGGCAGCTTAGTTCACTTAACTAACTATGGCTACACCTTC. Its translation is CAGSLVHLTNYGYTF.

This clonotype was detected a few times. The chain recombines TRBV7-9 with TRBJ2-5, with unresolved D. The germline V gene has CDR1 SEHNR and CDR2 FQNEAQ (reference sequence). The V and J ends lost 7 bases and 4 bases respectively, with 16 bases between them. This CDR3 has 14 residues. The CDR3 DNA follows: TGTGCCAGCACCGAGACTGCATCCCTAGAGACCCAGTACTTC. Amino acids: CASTETASLETQYF.

This chain uses TRBV2 with TRBJ2-7; D is tentatively TRBD1 or TRBD2 (6 bases each). The CDR3 extends over 16 amino acids. Germline V gives CDR1 SNHLY, CDR2 FYNNEI. The ends were cut back, 2 bases at V and 5 bases at J, with 19 bases in the middle. The CDR3 bases are TGTGCCAGCAGTGAAAGGTACTACGGGGGCCAGGACGAGCAGTACTTC. Residues: CASSERYYGGQDEQYF.

V gene TRBV6-2 or TRBV6-3 combines with J gene TRBJ2-7, with 7 bases fitting TRBD1. Germline CDR1 and CDR2: MNHEY and SVGEGT. This CDR3 has 15 amino acids. V lost 5 bases to trimming and J lost 1 base; unmatched junction nucleotides: 8. CDR3 protein: CASSLAGTVSYEQYV. The CDR3 DNA reads as TGTGCCAGCAGTCTCGCCGGGACAGTTTCCTACGAGCAGTACGTC.

The chain uses TRBV7-3 and TRBJ1-1; D gene uncertain. This CDR3 has 17 amino acids. CDR1 is SGHTA, CDR2 FQGTGA, per germline. The V and J ends lost 5 bases and 4 bases respectively, with 23 bases between them. The chain's CDR3 is CASSAPTQYSSPTEAFF. The CDR3 DNA sequence: TGTGCCAGCAGCGCCCCGACCCAGTACTCCTCCCCCACTGAAGCTTTCTTT.

The V gene is TRBV7-9, the J gene TRBJ2-1; D not resolved. The V end was cut by 4 bases, the J end by 6 bases, with 16 bases between. The CDR3 consists of 15 residues. Germline V gives CDR1 SEHNR, CDR2 FQNEAQ (reference sequence). The CDR3 region has the DNA TGTGCCAGCAGCTCAACCGTGGTACTGACCAATGAGCAGTTCTTC. Translated, it gives CASSSTVVLTNEQFF. The whole variable domain, remainder taken from reference TRBV7-9 and TRBJ2-1, is DTGVSQNPRHKITKRGQNVTFRCDPISEHNRLYWYRQTLGQGPEFLTYFQNEAQLEKSRLLSDRFSAERPKGSFSTLEIQRTEQGDSAMYLCASSSTVVLTNEQFFGPGTRLTVL.

CDR3 coding DNA: TGTGCCAGTGCCAGCGGGGGTATCTGGGAGGAGACCCAGTACTTC. Protein sequence: CASASGGIWEETQYF. V and J are TRBV19 and TRBJ2-5; 8 nucleotides match TRBD2. The trim removed 8 bases at V and 5 bases at J, leaving 13 bases unmatched. This CDR3 is 15 amino acids long. Germline lookup yields CDR1 LNHDA and CDR2 SQIVND (reference sequence).

J is TRBJ2-7 and V is TRBV2, with a tentative D call TRBD2 (5 bases). This CDR3 is 12 amino acids long. Germline CDR1 is SNHLY and CDR2 is FYNNEI. The ends were cut back, 8 bases at V and 0 bases at J, with 8 bases in the middle. Here the CDR3 reads CASRGTSYEQYF. The CDR3 DNA reads TGTGCCAGCCGGGGTACCTCCTACGAGCAGTACTTC.

This chain joins TRBV12-3 or TRBV12-4 and TRBJ1-6; unclear D gene. The ends were cut back, 1 base at V and 6 bases at J, with 10 bases in the middle. The CDR3 has 15 residues. This CDR3 is CASSLEHRPNSPLHF. The CDR3, as DNA: TGTGCCAGCAGTTTAGAGCACAGACCTAATTCACCCCTCCACTTT.

The rearrangement joins TRBV6-1 to TRBJ1-5; a possible D gene is TRBD1 (5 bases). The CDR3 totals 16 residues. The V end was cut by 2 bases, the J end by 0 bases, with 11 bases between. Germline V gene lookup returns CDR1 MNHNS and CDR2 SASEGT. The CDR3 nucleotides read TGTGCCAGCAGTGAATTTGGGGACGGTAGCAATCAGCCCCAGCATTTT. Amino acids: CASSEFGDGSNQPQHF.

The V call is TRBV27, the J call TRBJ2-1, with D perhaps TRBD1 (6 bases). The CDR3 runs to 15 residues. Germline CDR1 and CDR2: MNHEY and SMNVEV (reference sequence). V was pared by 3 bases and J by 1 base, with 10 bases between. DNA of the CDR3: TGTGCCAGCAGTTTCTCAGGGACATCCTACAATGAGCAGTTCTTC. This sequence encodes CASSFSGTSYNEQFF.

This clonotype was observed at least ten times. This chain links TRBV12-3 or TRBV12-4 with TRBJ1-4; D is uncertain. Trimming took off 7 bases at V and 8 bases at J, with 8 bases between the two ends. CDR3 length: 11 amino acids. This CDR3 reads CASTLGEKLFF. The CDR3 DNA reads TGTGCCAGCACCTTGGGCGAAAAACTGTTTTTT.

The table lists this clonotype with many counts. This sequence joins TRBV7-9 and TRBJ2-4; 8 nucleotides match TRBD1. The germline V gene has CDR1 SEHNR and CDR2 FQNEAQ (reference sequence). CDR3 length: 14 amino acids. V shed 3 bases and J 6 bases; nucleotides not matched to a gene: 4. DNA for the CDR3: TGTGCCAGCAGCTTTGACAGGGGTGGAAACATTCAGTACTTC. Its translation is CASSFDRGGNIQYF.

In the case of this clonotype: Compared with germline, one end of the junction differs, possibly owing to a read error. V and J are TRBV4-1 and TRBJ2-2; 7 bases align to TRBD2. CDR3 length equals 15 residues. Germline V CDR1 and CDR2: MGHRA, YSYEKL. This CDR3 is CASSQSGERGGELFF. The DNA for the CDR3 is TGTGCCAGCAGTCAATCGGGGGAGCGGGGCGGGGAGCTGTTTTTT.

This chain joins TRBV27 and TRBJ2-3; unclear D gene. The CDR3 runs 12 residues. The germline V gene has CDR1 MNHEY and CDR2 SMNVEV (reference sequence). Trimming pared 7 bases from V and 6 bases from J, leaving 11 bases between. In nucleotides, the CDR3 is TGTGCCAGCAAACAGTATCCGGATACGCAGTATTTT. Translated, it gives CASKQYPDTQYF.